The rows below give T cell receptor beta chains drawn from one sample of a study of OX40 agonist ivuxolimab in advanced cancers. The assay was immunoSEQ multiplex PCR, and TCRdb's table has in-frame clones only and misses some. This sample has approximately 54,000 clones, with approximately 84% found just once. Here the sequenced sample was CD4+ or CD8+ T cells sorted from blood, taken in a trial of the OX40 agonist ivuxolimab. All receptors derive from an adult with an advanced solid tumor such as melanoma, head and neck, liver or kidney cancer. CDR3s include the opening cysteine and the closing phenylalanine or tryptophan. Each record gives: CDR3 DNA, CDR3 protein, clone size, D gene, J gene, V gene. D genes are given only for firm matches. Expanded clones are given a class, and other clones once, few, many or no size at all.

cdr3_nt: TGCGCCAGCAGCCAAGTGGACATGATCTCCTACAATGAGCAGTTCTTC
cdr3_aa: CASSQVDMISYNEQFF
clone_size: -
d_call: -
j_call: TRBJ2-1
v_call: TRBV4-1

cdr3_nt: TGTGCCAGCAGCTTAGAAAGGCAAGAGACCCAGTACTTC
cdr3_aa: CASSLERQETQYF
clone_size: once
d_call: -
j_call: TRBJ2-5
v_call: TRBV11-2

cdr3_nt: TGTGCCAGCAGTTATGGCAGGGGGTTTGGTCAGCCCCAGCATTTT
cdr3_aa: CASSYGRGFGQPQHF
clone_size: -
d_call: TRBD1
j_call: TRBJ1-5
v_call: TRBV6-5

cdr3_nt: TGTGCCAGCAGTTATTCTCCCCTGGCGGGTTACAATGAGCAGTTCTTC
cdr3_aa: CASSYSPLAGYNEQFF
clone_size: -
d_call: -
j_call: TRBJ2-1
v_call: TRBV6-5

cdr3_nt: TGTGCCAGCTCACTCCGGGACAGAGCCTACGAGCAGTACTTC
cdr3_aa: CASSLRDRAYEQYF
clone_size: -
d_call: TRBD1
j_call: TRBJ2-7
v_call: TRBV18

cdr3_nt: TGTGCCAGCAGCTTAGGCAGGGCGGGTGAGCAGTTCTTC
cdr3_aa: CASSLGRAGEQFF
clone_size: -
d_call: -
j_call: TRBJ2-1
v_call: TRBV11-2

cdr3_nt: TGTGCCAGTGGCAAGACAGGCCTTGAAGCTTTCTTT
cdr3_aa: CASGKTGLEAFF
clone_size: -
d_call: -
j_call: TRBJ1-1
v_call: TRBV19

cdr3_nt: TGCGCCAGCAGCTACGGGGCGGGGGGTGATTCACCCCTCCACTTT
cdr3_aa: CASSYGAGGDSPLHF
clone_size: -
d_call: -
j_call: TRBJ1-6
v_call: TRBV5-1

cdr3_nt: TGTGCCAGCAGCGTAATCCCCGGGAATTCACCCCTCCACTTT
cdr3_aa: CASSVIPGNSPLHF
clone_size: -
d_call: -
j_call: TRBJ1-6
v_call: TRBV9

cdr3_nt: TGTGCCAGCAGCCTATCCGGGACTAGGGAAAAACTGTTTTTT
cdr3_aa: CASSLSGTREKLFF
clone_size: few
d_call: -
j_call: TRBJ1-4
v_call: TRBV5-6

cdr3_nt: TGTGCCAGCAGCCCGCGGGTGGGGACAGTTTCCTACGAGCAGTACTTC
cdr3_aa: CASSPRVGTVSYEQYF
clone_size: -
d_call: TRBD1
j_call: TRBJ2-7
v_call: TRBV7-2

cdr3_nt: TGTGCCAGTAGTATAGACAGGGGATCACCCCTCCACTTT
cdr3_aa: CASSIDRGSPLHF
clone_size: few
d_call: -
j_call: TRBJ1-6
v_call: TRBV19

cdr3_nt: TGTGCCAGCAGCCCGGAGAGAGCAGCGCCGAGAGCTTTCTTT
cdr3_aa: CASSPERAAPRAFF
clone_size: -
d_call: -
j_call: TRBJ1-1
v_call: TRBV7-2

cdr3_nt: TGCGCCAGCAGCTTGGGTGGCGGGGGGCCGTATTACGAGCAGTACTTC
cdr3_aa: CASSLGGGGPYYEQYF
clone_size: -
d_call: TRBD2
j_call: TRBJ2-7
v_call: TRBV5-1

cdr3_nt: TGCAGCGTTGGGGGCTTTGGAGAATATGGCTACACCTTC
cdr3_aa: CSVGGFGEYGYTF
clone_size: few
d_call: -
j_call: TRBJ1-2
v_call: TRBV29-1

cdr3_nt: TGCAGCGTTGATTTAGGGTACGAGCAGTACTTC
cdr3_aa: CSVDLGYEQYF
clone_size: -
d_call: -
j_call: TRBJ2-7
v_call: TRBV29-1

cdr3_nt: TGCGCCAGCAGCTTTGCGGGGGAAGAGACCCAGTACTTC
cdr3_aa: CASSFAGEETQYF
clone_size: -
d_call: TRBD2
j_call: TRBJ2-5
v_call: TRBV5-1

cdr3_nt: TGTGCCAGCAGTTACTCAGCAGAGCGGTCACTCCACTTT
cdr3_aa: CASSYSAERSLHF
clone_size: -
d_call: -
j_call: TRBJ1-6
v_call: TRBV6-5

cdr3_nt: TGTGCCAGCAGCCTTCAGACAGGGGACTATGGCTACACCTTC
cdr3_aa: CASSLQTGDYGYTF
clone_size: -
d_call: TRBD1
j_call: TRBJ1-2
v_call: TRBV2

cdr3_nt: TGTGCCAGCACCTCAGAGTGGGGAAGCGAGCAGTACTTC
cdr3_aa: CASTSEWGSEQYF
clone_size: -
d_call: -
j_call: TRBJ2-7
v_call: TRBV2

cdr3_nt: TGTGCCAGTACCCGGGACGGGAGGAACACCGGGGAGCTGTTTTTT
cdr3_aa: CASTRDGRNTGELFF
clone_size: -
d_call: -
j_call: TRBJ2-2
v_call: TRBV2

cdr3_nt: TGCGCCAGCAGGGTGGTATTTTGTGAAAAACTGTTTTTT
cdr3_aa: CASRVVFCEKLFF
clone_size: -
d_call: -
j_call: TRBJ1-4
v_call: TRBV10-1

cdr3_nt: TGTGCCAGCAGTTACCAGCAGGGACAACCTAACTATGGCTACACCTTC
cdr3_aa: CASSYQQGQPNYGYTF
clone_size: -
d_call: -
j_call: TRBJ1-2
v_call: TRBV6-6

cdr3_nt: TGTGCCAGCAGCTCAGTAAGCGGGGGCACAGATACGCAGTATTTT
cdr3_aa: CASSSVSGGTDTQYF
clone_size: -
d_call: TRBD2
j_call: TRBJ2-3
v_call: TRBV7-9

cdr3_nt: TGTGCCAGCAGTGCTCAGGGACCCAATCAGCCCCAGCATTTT
cdr3_aa: CASSAQGPNQPQHF
clone_size: -
d_call: -
j_call: TRBJ1-5
v_call: TRBV6-1